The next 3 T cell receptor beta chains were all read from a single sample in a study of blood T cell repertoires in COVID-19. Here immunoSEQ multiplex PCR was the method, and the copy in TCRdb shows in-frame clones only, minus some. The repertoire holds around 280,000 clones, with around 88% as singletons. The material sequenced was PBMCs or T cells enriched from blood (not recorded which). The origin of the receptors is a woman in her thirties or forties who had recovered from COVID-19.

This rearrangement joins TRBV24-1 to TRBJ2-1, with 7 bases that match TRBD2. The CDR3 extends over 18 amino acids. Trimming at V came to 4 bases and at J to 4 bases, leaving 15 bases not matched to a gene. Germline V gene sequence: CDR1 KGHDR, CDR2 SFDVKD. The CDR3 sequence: CATSESSGKGFRYNEQFF. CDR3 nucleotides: TGTGCCACCAGTGAATCTAGCGGTAAAGGTTTTCGTTACAATGAGCAGTTCTTC.

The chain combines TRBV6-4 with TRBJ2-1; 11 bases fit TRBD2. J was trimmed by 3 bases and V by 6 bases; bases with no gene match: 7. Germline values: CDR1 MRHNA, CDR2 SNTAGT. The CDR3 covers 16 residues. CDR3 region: CASSRSGTSGYNEQFF. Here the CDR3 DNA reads TGTGCCAGCAGCCGCTCCGGGACTAGCGGCTACAATGAGCAGTTCTTC.

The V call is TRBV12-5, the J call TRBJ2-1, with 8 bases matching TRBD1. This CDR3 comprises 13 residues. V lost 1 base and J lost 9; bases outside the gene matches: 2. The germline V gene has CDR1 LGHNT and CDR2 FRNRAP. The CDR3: CASGLGTGIEQFF. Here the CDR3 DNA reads TGTGCTAGTGGTTTGGGGACAGGGATTGAGCAGTTCTTC.